This T cell receptor beta chain was found in a study of cytomegalovirus exposure and HLA in healthy donors. Study context: As an earlier analysis found, roughly 170 million T cells yielded over 95 million unique TCR beta sequences.

Unmatched junction bases numbered 8, after V lost 7 bases and J lost 0 bases. The CDR3 extends over 16 amino acids. The germline V gene has CDR1 SGHTA and CDR2 FQGNSA. Primers included in the PCR were 60 Vbeta and 13 Jbeta primers. The table came from immunoSEQ multiplex PCR; TCRdb's copy has only in-frame clones and leaves some out. This table has some 180,000 clones, under 85% appearing once. Note on this clone: Its cognate antigen is unknown.

Findings of the study overall: Because they were indistinguishable, some V segments, including TRBV6-2 and TRBV6-3, were excluded. A few chains linked to CMV were shown in vitro to be specific for CMV antigens. A link between a missense DCLRE1C variant and TCR beta V- and J-gene trimming emerged from a later analysis.

The clonotype comes from a woman younger than 35 in good health and CMV-seropositive. The sequenced material came from PBMCs. The chain is built from TRBV7-2 and TRBJ2-3; 9 bases are shared with TRBD1. The CDR3 sequence is CASMTGTGFSTDTQYF. The CDR3 coding sequence is TGTGCCAGCATGACCGGGACAGGGTTTAGCACAGATACGCAGTATTTT.